This TCR beta chain derives from a study of radiotherapy plus CTLA-4 blockade in lung cancer. V lost 7 bases to trimming and J lost 5 bases, with 7 bases between them. Germline values: CDR1 MNHNY, CDR2 SVGAGI (reference sequence). The CDR3 has 11 residues. The protocol was immunoSEQ multiplex PCR, while the TCRdb copy is restricted to in-frame clones and leaves out a portion. The repertoire has 90,000 or so clones, about four fifths of them found once; the top ten carry 0.82%. Sequencing used peripheral blood, obtained from a patient treated with radiotherapy plus ipilimumab. This sequence joins TRBV6-6 and TRBJ2-3; D ambiguous. The sequence came from a human donor with non-small cell lung cancer who had stable disease on radiotherapy plus ipilimumab. CDR3 region: CASTDLDTQYF. The CDR3 nucleotides are TGTGCCAGCACCGACTTAGATACGCAGTATTTT.